This TCR beta chain was obtained from a study of PD-L1 blockade in urothelial cancer (dated by TCRdb to about 2017). For the wider study: Therapy was started in the mid-2010s for all patients, and atezolizumab 1,200 mg was administered intravenously every 3 weeks. About 90% of the roughly 30 patients were males with bladder-origin urothelial cancer, and about 65% of the roughly 30 reported a prior smoking history. An ECOG performance status of 0 or 1 was recorded for the patients, and 0 to 3 prior chemotherapy regimens had been received by the patients. Blood samples were analyzed at two time points: 3 weeks after treatment start (second dose) and 6 weeks after treatment start. Blood samples yielded a median of roughly 150,000 T cells and 65,000 to 95,000 unique TCRs, with median clonality around 0.084. An exploratory multi-omic analysis was conducted of the somatic, immune and clinical correlates of response to PD-L1 blockade with atezolizumab in urothelial cancer. Pretreatment tumor samples and matched peripheral blood, collected serially before and after atezolizumab treatment, underwent TCR sequencing. Durable clinical benefit was defined as progression-free survival longer than 6 months, and TCR features were also tested against progression-free and overall survival. Whole exome sequencing and RNA sequencing of pretreatment tumors were performed alongside TCR sequencing in the same patients. Some ten patients reached durable clinical benefit, while some 20 patients did not. Pretreatment blood TCR-seq was available for about 28 patients, at least one posttreatment blood collection was obtained for about 24 patients, and tumor TCR-seq was available for about 24 patients.

Via the germline V gene, CDR1 is SGHRS and CDR2 YFSETQ. For this chain, trimming is 6 bases at the V end and 3 bases at the J end, and the number of junction bases without a gene match is 5. The CDR3 spans 15 residues, from the cysteine through the phenylalanine. The entry retains the CDR3 DNA only, 45 bases that are in frame from base 1. To estimate absolute template abundance from read counts, synthetic TCR analog templates were spiked into each PCR. Using the immunoSEQ assay, TCRbeta CDR3 regions were amplified from genomic DNA with bias-controlled V and J gene primers. Sequencing of rearranged TCRbeta segments was done at approximately 20X coverage. For the original study's pipeline: Clustering was used to correct sequencing errors, and CDR3s were annotated against IMGT so that V, D and J genes could be assigned. Out-of-frame and stop-codon sequences were excluded, and only productive TCRbeta rearrangements were used in downstream analyses. Clonality was calculated as one minus the Shannon entropy normalized by the log of the number of unique productive sequences. Clones differing between time points or between blood and tumor were identified using Fisher's exact test with Benjamini-Hochberg correction, with an adjusted p below 0.01 applied as the threshold. Here the immuneACCESS table is served through TCRdb, limited to in-frame sequences with V and J called. Missing clones are a known gap in these copies; in checked studies unresolved V genes cover under half, and the rest lacks a known reason. V and J calls plus clone size are reproduced from that table; the DNA served to infer D and trimming. Within this sample are 44,000 or so clones, with around 80% of them counted one time only. Approximately 3% of the sample lies in the top ten.

A cohort of 25 to 30 patients with locally advanced or metastatic urothelial carcinoma, treated at Memorial Sloan Kettering on a trial protocol, was included. Peripheral blood mononuclear cells were collected pretreatment and during treatment, with between 1 and 8 total time points per patient. The Qiagen DNeasy Blood extraction kit was used to purify genomic DNA from total PBMCs and tumor samples. Collected pretreatment and during treatment, PBMCs were isolated and stored as previously described. The full study reports these points: A pretreatment peripheral blood TCR clonality below the median was linked to improved progression-free and overall survival. Because of the small sample size (n of about 29) and the many exploratory analyses performed, the results are intended to be regarded as hypothesis-generating. At 3 weeks after the start of treatment, tumor-associated TCR clones in peripheral blood had expanded more in patients with durable benefit (n ≈ 22, p = 0.022).

This clone was seen more than once but under ten times. Its target antigen remains unknown. The input lacks base qualities; no much larger clone sits a single base away. The receptor chain draws on TRBV5-1 and TRBJ2-4, with TRBD1 matching 11 junction bases. This receptor was obtained from a man in his 70s with urothelial cancer. Material: PBMCs, obtained around atezolizumab (anti-PD-L1) treatment. The nucleotide sequence reads TGCGCCAGCACCATGGGACAGGGGGACAAAAACATTCAGTACTTC. The translation is CASTMGQGDKNIQYF.